This is a list of T cell receptor beta chains from one sample in a study of naive CD8 T cells in extremely preterm neonates. The assay was immunoSEQ multiplex PCR, and TCRdb's table has in-frame clones only and misses some. The repertoire has about 7,100 clones, about 97% of them found once; the top ten carry 0.25% to 0.35%. Specimen: naive CD8+ T cells from blood. The receptors were gathered from a human donor in good health. CDR3s include the opening cysteine and the closing phenylalanine or tryptophan. The D gene is left open where the match is weak. Clone size is not always given. Where it is, it says once, few, many or a class for expanded clones.

CDR3 DNA: TGTGCCAGCAGCTTAGTGCGGATGAACACTGAAGCTTTCTTT
CDR3 protein: CASSLVRMNTEAFF
clone size: -
V gene: TRBV7-9
D gene: -
J gene: TRBJ1-1

CDR3 DNA: TGTGCCAGCAGTTTACAAAGCGGGAGGGGAGAGACCCAGTACTTC
CDR3 protein: CASSLQSGRGETQYF
clone size: -
V gene: TRBV28
D gene: TRBD2
J gene: TRBJ2-5

CDR3 DNA: TGTGCCAGCAGCCAAGATCCCCCCACAGCCTTTAACTATGGCTACACCTTC
CDR3 protein: CASSQDPPTAFNYGYTF
clone size: -
V gene: TRBV4-2
D gene: -
J gene: TRBJ1-2

CDR3 DNA: TGTGCCAGCAGCGGAGAGTTGGCGGACAATGAGCAGTTCTTC
CDR3 protein: CASSGELADNEQFF
clone size: -
V gene: TRBV5-4
D gene: -
J gene: TRBJ2-1

CDR3 DNA: TGCGCCAGCAGCCCGGGACAGGGGGTTCGGACTGAAGCTTTCTTT
CDR3 protein: CASSPGQGVRTEAFF
clone size: once
V gene: TRBV4-1
D gene: TRBD1
J gene: TRBJ1-1

CDR3 DNA: TGCAGCGTTGACCGGGAGTATGGCTACACCTTC
CDR3 protein: CSVDREYGYTF
clone size: -
V gene: TRBV29-1
D gene: -
J gene: TRBJ1-2

CDR3 DNA: TGTGCCAGCAGTGAATTTTCGGGGTCCACAGATACGCAGTATTTT
CDR3 protein: CASSEFSGSTDTQYF
clone size: -
V gene: TRBV25-1
D gene: -
J gene: TRBJ2-3

CDR3 DNA: TGTGCCAGCAGTGAGGGGACAGCGCTAGCCAAAAACATTCAGTACTTC
CDR3 protein: CASSEGTALAKNIQYF
clone size: once
V gene: TRBV25-1
D gene: TRBD1
J gene: TRBJ2-4

CDR3 DNA: TGTGCCAGCAGTTACGGGGGAGGGCCCGAAACCCAGTACTTC
CDR3 protein: CASSYGGGPETQYF
clone size: -
V gene: TRBV6-6
D gene: TRBD2
J gene: TRBJ2-5

CDR3 DNA: TGTGCCAGCAGCGTAGGAGCAGGTTTGGATACCCAGTACTTC
CDR3 protein: CASSVGAGLDTQYF
clone size: once
V gene: TRBV9
D gene: -
J gene: TRBJ2-5

CDR3 DNA: TGTGCCGCCATCCTAGGAAGGGGGCCATACGAGCAGTACTTC
CDR3 protein: CAAILGRGPYEQYF
clone size: -
V gene: TRBV30
D gene: TRBD1
J gene: TRBJ2-7

CDR3 DNA: TGTGCCAGCAGCTTAGCGGGAGCTAGCGAGCAGTACTTC
CDR3 protein: CASSLAGASEQYF
clone size: -
V gene: TRBV9
D gene: TRBD2
J gene: TRBJ2-7

CDR3 DNA: TGTGCCAGCAGCCTAGGGGCGGCTTCATACAATGAGCAGTTCTTC
CDR3 protein: CASSLGAASYNEQFF
clone size: -
V gene: TRBV28
D gene: -
J gene: TRBJ2-1

CDR3 DNA: TGTGCCAGCAGCTTAGACAGGGTCGAAGATACGCAGTATTTT
CDR3 protein: CASSLDRVEDTQYF
clone size: -
V gene: TRBV7-9
D gene: -
J gene: TRBJ2-3

CDR3 DNA: TGTGCCAGCAGCTTAAAGCTAGCGGACACCGGGGAGCTGTTTTTT
CDR3 protein: CASSLKLADTGELFF
clone size: -
V gene: TRBV11-2
D gene: TRBD2
J gene: TRBJ2-2

CDR3 DNA: TGTGCCAGCAGCCCAAGTGAGGGCTCATACTATGGCTACACCTTC
CDR3 protein: CASSPSEGSYYGYTF
clone size: once
V gene: TRBV7-9
D gene: -
J gene: TRBJ1-2

CDR3 DNA: TGTGCCAGCAGCGCCCCACGGGGGGAGGGCACCGGGGAGCTGTTTTTT
CDR3 protein: CASSAPRGEGTGELFF
clone size: -
V gene: TRBV9
D gene: TRBD2
J gene: TRBJ2-2